The 10 T cell receptor beta chains presented below share a single source sample, sequenced in a study of T-cell memory formation after mild COVID-19 (dated by TCRdb to the early 2020s). The library relied on 5' RACE. For sequencing, an Illumina NovaSeq 6000 was employed. TCRdb trimmed public reads at Q25 via fastp, called clones via MiXCR and kept in-frame beta chains. One record per CDR3 amino acid sequence lists the most common genes and DNA. The sample table holds 450,000 to 700,000 distinct CDR3 sequences, of which around 17% were seen once. The ten largest clonotypes hold 9.5% to 15% of the sample. Source material: PBMCs or a T cell subset sorted from them (not recorded which). These TCRs come from an adult woman who had mild COVID-19 (a few samples of this study predate the infection). The sample titles of this study are shuffled in the database, so cell type and time point are left out; the donor was told from shared clones.

This clonotype occurred many times. V and J are TRBV5-1 and TRBJ1-2; TRBD1 matches at 7 bases. The CDR3 has 13 residues. Germline-derived CDR1 and CDR2 are SGHRS and YFSETQ. J lost 6 bases, V lost 4 bases, and 6 bases had no gene match. The CDR3 nucleotides read TGCGCCAGCAGCGAGGGGGCAGCGGATGGCTACACCTTC. It encodes CASSEGAADGYTF.

The CDR3 DNA reads TGTGCCAGCAGCTTAGGAATCCTAGCGGGACTCTCCTACGAGCAGTACTTC. It codes for CASSLGILAGLSYEQYF. The chain joins TRBV7-2 to TRBJ2-7, with 9 positions matching TRBD2. Trimming cost V 1 base and J 0 bases; bases outside gene matches: 7. This CDR3 is built from 17 residues. Germline loops: CDR1 SGHTA, CDR2 FQGNSA.

The chain carries TRBV11-2 and TRBJ1-4, with 8 positions matching TRBD1. The junction had 9 bases not matched to a gene; V was cut back by 7 bases and J by 8 bases. There are 14 residues in the CDR3. From germline, CDR1 is SGHAT and CDR2 FQNNGV. The DNA for the CDR3 is TGTGCCAGCAATGATGACAGGGGTCACGAAAAACTGTTTTTT. Encoded protein: CASNDDRGHEKLFF.

The chain carries TRBV20-1 and TRBJ1-5, with D maybe TRBD1 (5 bases). The CDR3 runs to 16 residues. V was cut by 1 base and J by 3 bases, with 16 bases left in between. Germline CDR1 DFQATT, CDR2 SNEGSKA (reference sequence). This CDR3 is CSARVKGWFVNQPQHF. The CDR3 DNA sequence: TGCAGTGCTAGAGTGAAGGGGTGGTTTGTCAATCAGCCCCAGCATTTT.

The V gene is TRBV11-2, the J gene TRBJ2-5; D is possibly TRBD1 or TRBD2 (7 bases each). The CDR3 extends over 17 amino acids. Germline V gives CDR1 SGHAT, CDR2 FQNNGV. The germline V and J ends were trimmed by 8 bases and 2 bases, with 24 bases remaining between them. The CDR3 sequence is CASRRGGLQSDQETQYF. CDR3 in DNA: TGTGCCAGCCGCAGGGGGGGACTCCAGTCGGATCAAGAGACCCAGTACTTC.

This clonotype was counted only a few times. V and J are TRBV7-9 and TRBJ2-1; TRBD1 or TRBD2 may be the D gene (6 bases each). Trimming took 6 bases from V and 6 from J, leaving 18 bases between them. This CDR3 is 15 amino acids long. CDR1 and CDR2 (germline): SEHNR, FQNEAQ (reference sequence). The CDR3 protein is CASRETGQGGNEQFF. The DNA of the CDR3 is TGTGCCAGCAGAGAAACAGGGCAGGGAGGCAATGAGCAGTTCTTC.

The rearrangement links TRBV19 to TRBJ1-5, with a tentative D call TRBD1 (6 bases). V was pared by 3 bases and J by 10 bases, with 19 bases between. CDR3 length: 15 amino acids. The germline V gene has CDR1 LNHDA and CDR2 SQIVND (reference sequence). CDR3 in DNA: TGTGCCAGTAGTATGGGGGGGCGCCCAGGTGAACCCCAGCATTTT. Translated, it gives CASSMGGRPGEPQHF.

This chain joins TRBV30 and TRBJ2-5; 8 nucleotides line up with TRBD1. CDR3 size: 12 residues. Germline V lookup: CDR1 GTSNPN, CDR2 SVGIG (reference sequence). V was pared by 5 bases and J by 5 bases, with 4 bases of the junction left unmatched. CDR3 sequence: CAWGQGSETQYF. The CDR3, as DNA: TGTGCCTGGGGACAGGGTTCGGAGACCCAGTACTTC.

This chain links TRBV5-4 with TRBJ2-7; 11 bases are a match to TRBD1. The germline gives CDR1 SGHNT, CDR2 YYREEE (reference sequence). After removal of 4 bases from V and 3 bases from J, the junction contained 6 bases not matched to a gene. The CDR3 is 15 amino acids. CDR3 in amino acids: CASSKSGTGGYEQYF. The CDR3, as DNA: TGTGCCAGCAGCAAATCCGGGACAGGGGGCTACGAGCAGTACTTC.

This chain joins TRBV12-3 or TRBV12-4 and TRBJ2-7, with unresolved D. This CDR3 is built from 15 residues. V lost 5 bases and J lost 6, with 20 bases in between. The DNA of the CDR3 is TGTGCCAGCAGTACATGGGGTACTCGGACGGGCGAGCAGTACTTC. This codes for CASSTWGTRTGEQYF.